A selection of T cell receptor beta chains follows, all from one sample in a study of shared clonotypes between healthy human individuals. Clones were sequenced by immunoSEQ multiplex PCR, and TCRdb holds only the in-frame ones, with some missing. The sample includes over a million clones, around 97% seen only once; the top ten take more than 0.9%. Sequences were obtained from naive CD4+ T cells sorted from blood. These receptor sequences come from a man aged 25 to 40 in good health. The CDR3 runs from the conserved cysteine through the conserved F or W. The order of the fields is D gene, clone size, V gene, J gene, CDR3 DNA, CDR3 protein. The D gene is left open where the match is weak. Size tells how often a clone was seen (once, few, many) or the class of an expanded clone, and some rows leave it out.

d_gene: .; abundance: .; v_gene: TRBV28; j_gene: TRBJ1-1; CDR3nt: TGTGCCAGCAGCTCGACTTTATCGTGGGGGATTGGCGGCACTGAAGCTTTCTTT; CDR3aa: CASSSTLSWGIGGTEAFF
d_gene: .; abundance: .; v_gene: TRBV7-8; j_gene: TRBJ2-7; CDR3nt: TGTGCCAGCAGCTTAGGCGTTAGTAACTCCTACGAGCAGTACTTC; CDR3aa: CASSLGVSNSYEQYF
d_gene: .; abundance: .; v_gene: TRBV6-1; j_gene: TRBJ1-5; CDR3nt: TGTGCCAGCAGTGTCCCAGGTCCAGCGCCCCAGCATTTT; CDR3aa: CASSVPGPAPQHF
d_gene: .; abundance: .; v_gene: TRBV7-6; j_gene: TRBJ2-1; CDR3nt: TGTGCCAGCAGCTTAGCCGGCGCAGGGGTACTCAATGAGCAGTTCTTC; CDR3aa: CASSLAGAGVLNEQFF
d_gene: .; abundance: .; v_gene: TRBV18; j_gene: TRBJ2-1; CDR3nt: TGTGCCAGCTCACCACTGGACAGCCGCTCCTACAATGAGCAGTTCTTC; CDR3aa: CASSPLDSRSYNEQFF
d_gene: .; abundance: .; v_gene: TRBV10-1; j_gene: TRBJ2-1; CDR3nt: TGCGCCAGCAGTGCGGGCCTCTACAATGAGCAGTTCTTC; CDR3aa: CASSAGLYNEQFF
d_gene: .; abundance: .; v_gene: TRBV28; j_gene: TRBJ1-1; CDR3nt: TGTGCCAGCCACGGTCCAGGGCAATTGAACACTGAAGCTTTCTTT; CDR3aa: CASHGPGQLNTEAFF
d_gene: TRBD1; abundance: .; v_gene: TRBV28; j_gene: TRBJ1-1; CDR3nt: TGTGCCAGCAGTTGGCCGTTGAGACAGGGTGAGAAGACTGAAGCTTTCTTT; CDR3aa: CASSWPLRQGEKTEAFF
d_gene: TRBD1; abundance: .; v_gene: TRBV18; j_gene: TRBJ2-2; CDR3nt: TGTGCCAGCTGTTCCGGGACAGGGAACACCGGGGAGCTGTTTTTT; CDR3aa: CASCSGTGNTGELFF
d_gene: TRBD2; abundance: .; v_gene: TRBV7-2; j_gene: TRBJ2-1; CDR3nt: TGTGCCAGCAGCTTGACTAGCGGGAGGCCCTACAATGAGCAGTTCTTC; CDR3aa: CASSLTSGRPYNEQFF
d_gene: TRBD2; abundance: .; v_gene: TRBV18; j_gene: TRBJ2-7; CDR3nt: TGTGCCAGCTCACCGGGACTAAACTCCTACGAGCAGTACTTC; CDR3aa: CASSPGLNSYEQYF
d_gene: .; abundance: once; v_gene: TRBV28; j_gene: TRBJ2-6; CDR3nt: TGTGCCAGCAGTTTTCTTCCTGGGGCCAACGTCCTGACTTTC; CDR3aa: CASSFLPGANVLTF
d_gene: .; abundance: .; v_gene: TRBV10-3; j_gene: TRBJ1-2; CDR3nt: TGTGCCATCAGTGAGGGCCGAAACTATGGCTACACCTTC; CDR3aa: CAISEGRNYGYTF
d_gene: .; abundance: .; v_gene: TRBV5-1; j_gene: TRBJ2-7; CDR3nt: TGCGCCAGCAGCTTGAACCAACAGTGGGAGGATCCCTACGAGCAGTACTTC; CDR3aa: CASSLNQQWEDPYEQYF
d_gene: .; abundance: .; v_gene: TRBV5-1; j_gene: TRBJ2-5; CDR3nt: TGCGCCAGCAGCCAGGGGTGGGAAGAGACCCAGTACTTC; CDR3aa: CASSQGWEETQYF
d_gene: .; abundance: .; v_gene: TRBV18; j_gene: TRBJ2-1; CDR3nt: TGTGCCAGCTCCCAAGGGGGAAGCGGACGGAGCTCCTACAATGAGCAGTTCTTC; CDR3aa: CASSQGGSGRSSYNEQFF
d_gene: .; abundance: .; v_gene: TRBV18; j_gene: TRBJ2-2; CDR3nt: TGTGCCAGCTCCTCGGGAACCGGGGAGCTGTTTTTT; CDR3aa: CASSSGTGELFF
d_gene: .; abundance: .; v_gene: TRBV18; j_gene: TRBJ1-2; CDR3nt: TGTGCCAGCTCACCAGGGACGAACTATGGCTACACCTTC; CDR3aa: CASSPGTNYGYTF
d_gene: .; abundance: .; v_gene: TRBV6-5; j_gene: TRBJ2-1; CDR3nt: TGTGCCAGCAGTTCTAGGAGCGGGCTATACAATGAGCAGTTCTTC; CDR3aa: CASSSRSGLYNEQFF
d_gene: .; abundance: once; v_gene: TRBV28; j_gene: TRBJ1-5; CDR3nt: TGTGCCAGCAGACTCGGGATCGCTGGTCAGCCCCAGCATTTT; CDR3aa: CASRLGIAGQPQHF
d_gene: TRBD2; abundance: .; v_gene: TRBV30; j_gene: TRBJ2-3; CDR3nt: TGTGCCTGGAGTTTTAGCGGGGCCCAGGGGCAGTATTTT; CDR3aa: CAWSFSGAQGQYF
d_gene: .; abundance: once; v_gene: TRBV6-5; j_gene: TRBJ2-5; CDR3nt: TGTGCCAGCAGTTACGACGGACGGCAAGAGACCCAGTACTTC; CDR3aa: CASSYDGRQETQYF
d_gene: .; abundance: .; v_gene: TRBV7-6; j_gene: TRBJ2-5; CDR3nt: TGTGCCAGCAGCTTAGTTGCGAAAGAGACCCAGTACTTC; CDR3aa: CASSLVAKETQYF
d_gene: TRBD2; abundance: .; v_gene: TRBV28; j_gene: TRBJ2-7; CDR3nt: TGTGCCAGCAGGCCAAACGAACTAGCGGGAGAGTACTTC; CDR3aa: CASRPNELAGEYF
d_gene: .; abundance: .; v_gene: TRBV6-6; j_gene: TRBJ2-5; CDR3nt: TGTGCCAGCAGTTTGCGGGAGACCCAGTACTTC; CDR3aa: CASSLRETQYF
d_gene: TRBD2; abundance: .; v_gene: TRBV7-6; j_gene: TRBJ2-3; CDR3nt: TGTGCCAGCAGCCGCGGGGGAGGGTGGCTATCGGATACGCAGTATTTT; CDR3aa: CASSRGGGWLSDTQYF
d_gene: .; abundance: .; v_gene: TRBV28; j_gene: TRBJ1-5; CDR3nt: TGTGCCAGCTCATCGTACAGGGTCGAACAGCCCCAGCATTTT; CDR3aa: CASSSYRVEQPQHF
d_gene: .; abundance: .; v_gene: TRBV15; j_gene: TRBJ2-5; CDR3nt: TGTGCCACCAGCCTAGGAGCTCAAGAGACCCAGTACTTC; CDR3aa: CATSLGAQETQYF
d_gene: .; abundance: .; v_gene: TRBV20-1; j_gene: TRBJ1-1; CDR3nt: TGCAGTGCTAGAGGCGACACTGAAGCTTTCTTT; CDR3aa: CSARGDTEAFF
d_gene: .; abundance: .; v_gene: TRBV7-9; j_gene: TRBJ2-1; CDR3nt: TGTGCCAGCAGCGCGAGGCCCCAGCTGGGGAGTCCGTCCAATGAGCAGTTCTTC; CDR3aa: CASSARPQLGSPSNEQFF
d_gene: .; abundance: once; v_gene: TRBV29-1; j_gene: TRBJ1-2; CDR3nt: TGCAGCGTTGAATCGGTGGGGTATGGCTACACCTTC; CDR3aa: CSVESVGYGYTF
d_gene: TRBD1; abundance: .; v_gene: TRBV5-4; j_gene: TRBJ2-3; CDR3nt: TGTGCCAGCAGCTGGGTTCAGGGGGCGTCGAGGGCAGATACGCAGTATTTT; CDR3aa: CASSWVQGASRADTQYF
d_gene: TRBD1; abundance: .; v_gene: TRBV10-1; j_gene: TRBJ1-3; CDR3nt: TGCGCCAGCTCGCCGGGACAGAGCTTCTCTGGAAACACCATATATTTT; CDR3aa: CASSPGQSFSGNTIYF
d_gene: .; abundance: .; v_gene: TRBV18; j_gene: TRBJ2-1; CDR3nt: TGTGCCAGCTCACCTGCGGGGTTCGACAATGAGCAGTTCTTC; CDR3aa: CASSPAGFDNEQFF
d_gene: TRBD1; abundance: .; v_gene: TRBV2; j_gene: TRBJ2-7; CDR3nt: TGTGCCAGCAGTGAAAGGGGGACAGGTCTTGGCGAGCAGTACTTC; CDR3aa: CASSERGTGLGEQYF
d_gene: TRBD1; abundance: few; v_gene: TRBV11-3; j_gene: TRBJ2-5; CDR3nt: TGTGCCAGCAGCAGGGGACAGGGTGCTCAAGAGACCCAGTACTTC; CDR3aa: CASSRGQGAQETQYF
d_gene: TRBD1; abundance: .; v_gene: TRBV5-1; j_gene: TRBJ1-3; CDR3nt: TGCGCCAGCAGTCCGACAGGGGCGAGCTCTGGAAACACCATATATTTT; CDR3aa: CASSPTGASSGNTIYF
d_gene: .; abundance: .; v_gene: TRBV11-2; j_gene: TRBJ2-5; CDR3nt: TGTGCCAGCAGCTCGAGGGTTTGGGGCCAAGAGACCCAGTACTTC; CDR3aa: CASSSRVWGQETQYF
d_gene: .; abundance: .; v_gene: TRBV5-1; j_gene: TRBJ2-5; CDR3nt: TGCGCCAGCAGCTTGTGGGGCAAAGAGACCCAGTACTTC; CDR3aa: CASSLWGKETQYF
d_gene: TRBD2; abundance: .; v_gene: TRBV14; j_gene: TRBJ2-3; CDR3nt: TGTGCCAGCAGCCAAGGGGGACTAGGGACAGATACGCAGTATTTT; CDR3aa: CASSQGGLGTDTQYF
d_gene: TRBD1; abundance: once; v_gene: TRBV10-3; j_gene: TRBJ1-2; CDR3nt: TGTGCCATCAGTGAGTCCAGGGGGCAGAGCTATGGCTACACCTTC; CDR3aa: CAISESRGQSYGYTF
d_gene: TRBD1; abundance: .; v_gene: TRBV6-1; j_gene: TRBJ2-7; CDR3nt: TGTGCCAGCAGCGGGACAGGGAGCTCCTACGAGCAGTACTTC; CDR3aa: CASSGTGSSYEQYF
d_gene: .; abundance: .; v_gene: TRBV5-1; j_gene: TRBJ2-1; CDR3nt: TGCGCCAGCAGCTTGGTTACCACAACCAATGAGCAGTTCTTC; CDR3aa: CASSLVTTTNEQFF
d_gene: TRBD2; abundance: .; v_gene: TRBV28; j_gene: TRBJ2-1; CDR3nt: TGTGCCAGCAGTTTATGGGGGAGGGAACGGGTCAATGAGCAGTTCTTC; CDR3aa: CASSLWGRERVNEQFF
d_gene: TRBD2; abundance: .; v_gene: TRBV5-1; j_gene: TRBJ2-1; CDR3nt: TGCGCCAGCAGCTTATTAGCGGGAGGATCCTACAATGAGCAGTTCTTC; CDR3aa: CASSLLAGGSYNEQFF
d_gene: .; abundance: .; v_gene: TRBV18; j_gene: TRBJ2-7; CDR3nt: TGTGCCAGCTCACCAAGTCCCAAGCGGGTGTCATCCCACGAGCAGTACTTC; CDR3aa: CASSPSPKRVSSHEQYF